The 18 T cell receptor beta chains in this list originate from one sample, sequenced in a study of blood T cell repertoires in COVID-19. TCRdb's copy holds only in-frame clones and misses some; the assay was immunoSEQ multiplex PCR. The sample has about 150,000 clones, approximately 80% seen once; the top ten hold about 5%. Sequenced: peripheral blood. These receptors originate from a woman in her forties or fifties with acute or convalescent COVID-19.

The chain recombines TRBV5-1 with TRBJ2-7, with D possibly TRBD1 on 6 matching bases. Germline CDR1 is SGHRS and CDR2 is YFSETQ. The V gene lost 0 bases and the J gene lost 2 bases, with 12 bases spanning the gap. The CDR3 extends over 15 amino acids. CDR3: CASSLARGSTYEQYF. As DNA, the CDR3 is TGCGCCAGCAGCTTGGCCAGGGGTAGCACCTACGAGCAGTACTTC.

The sample holds a few counts of this clone. The chain recombines TRBV6-4 with TRBJ2-2; no clear D. This CDR3 is built from 14 residues. Deletions cut 5 bases from V and 6 bases from J, with 13 bases between. Germline V gene data show CDR1 as MRHNA and CDR2 as SNTAGT. CDR3 nucleotides: TGTGCCAGCAGTTTGGCTAGTGACGCCGGGGAGCTGTTTTTT. It specifies CASSLASDAGELFF.

The genes are TRBV9 and TRBJ2-5, with TRBD2 identical over 8 bases. CDR1 is SGDLS and CDR2 is YYNGEE in the germline V gene. The junction had 11 bases not matched to a gene; V was cut back by 0 bases and J by 4 bases. The CDR3 is made up of 17 amino acids. The CDR3 here is CASSVGVAGTPTETQYF. CDR3 nucleotide sequence: TGTGCCAGCAGCGTAGGGGTAGCGGGAACCCCCACAGAGACCCAGTACTTC.

This clone was detected only once. This rearrangement joins TRBV3-1 (or the pseudogene TRBV3-2) to TRBJ1-2; TRBD1 might be the D (6 bases). The CDR3 consists of 21 residues. V was pared by 0 bases and J by 7 bases, with 33 bases between. The germline V gene has CDR1 LGHDT and CDR2 YNNKEL (reference sequence). The CDR3 is CASSQDINRANRGRKGGGYTF. The DNA for the CDR3 is TGTGCCAGCAGCCAAGATATCAACAGGGCTAATCGCGGACGTAAGGGTGGTGGCTACACCTTC.

The CDR3 coding sequence is TGCGCCAGCAGCCAGGGCGACAGGGGGCACTACAATGAGCAGTTCTTC. It encodes CASSQGDRGHYNEQFF. The gene calls are TRBV4-3 and TRBJ2-1; the match to TRBD1 covers 10 bases. The CDR3 extends over 16 amino acids. Germline values: CDR1 LGHNA, CDR2 YSLEER. The junction had 5 bases not matched to a gene; V was cut back by 3 bases and J by 3 bases.

The V gene is TRBV28, the J gene TRBJ1-2; D remains ambiguous. Germline V CDR1 and CDR2: MDHEN, SYDVKM. V lost 5 bases, J lost 3 bases, and 13 bases lay in between. CDR3 length: 14 residues. The CDR3 region has the DNA TGTGCCAGCAGTCCCCCCGGACTGTACTATGGCTACACCTTC. Its translation is CASSPPGLYYGYTF.

CDR3: CSVRTDYEQYF. In nucleotides, the CDR3 is TGCAGCGTCAGGACAGACTACGAGCAGTACTTC. The chain recombines TRBV29-1 with TRBJ2-7; possibly TRBD1 for D (6 bases). Germline V gene data show CDR1 as SQVTM and CDR2 as ANQGSEA. Trimming took 6 bases from V and 3 from J, leaving 9 bases between them. The CDR3 covers 11 residues.

The V and J genes are TRBV9 and TRBJ1-3, with D unclear. CDR1 is SGDLS and CDR2 is YYNGEE in the germline V gene. This CDR3 is built from 15 residues. Trimming left V 4 bases short and J 3 bases short, with 14 bases between. CDR3 nucleotides: TGTGCCAGCAGCTTGGTGGCGGGCTTTGGAAACACCATATATTTT. Translated: CASSLVAGFGNTIYF.

The V call is TRBV7-2, the J call TRBJ1-1; tentatively, D is TRBD1 (5 bases). Germline CDR1 reads SGHTA; CDR2 reads FQGNSA. V lost 1 base and J 1 base, leaving 16 bases between the germline ends. The CDR3 contains 17 residues. The CDR3 is CASSLGWGGNQNTEAFF. Here the CDR3 DNA reads TGTGCCAGCAGCTTAGGGTGGGGGGGGAACCAGAACACTGAAGCTTTCTTT.

In its sample, this clone was seen once. V usage is TRBV11-1 and J usage is TRBJ1-4; 7 positions match TRBD1. The CDR3 runs to 14 residues. Germline CDR1 SGHAT, CDR2 FQDESV (reference sequence). Trimming cost V 3 bases and J 7 bases; bases outside gene matches: 5. CDR3 bases: TGTGCCAGCAGCTTGCGCAGGGGGTCTGAAAAACTGTTTTTT. Protein product: CASSLRRGSEKLFF. The whole variable domain, filled in from reference TRBV11-1 and TRBJ1-4, reads EAEVAQSPRYKITEKSQAVAFWCDPISGHATLYWYRQILGQGPELLVQFQDESVVDDSQLPKDRFSAERLKGVDSTLKIQPAELGDSAMYLCASSLRRGSEKLFFGSGTQLSVL.

This clone appeared once. V is TRBV29-1 and J is TRBJ2-4; 8 nucleotides align to TRBD2. Germline V gives CDR1 SQVTM, CDR2 ANQGSEA. The V segment lost 6 bases and the J segment 3 bases; nucleotides outside the gene matches: 4. The CDR3 consists of 13 residues. The CDR3 nucleotides are TGCAGCGTGCCCGGGGGGGACAAAAACATTCAGTACTTC. It specifies CSVPGGDKNIQYF.

This rearrangement joins TRBV28 to TRBJ1-5, with TRBD1 identical over 12 bases. V was pared by 6 bases and J by 7 bases, with 4 bases of the junction left unmatched. The CDR3 runs to 14 residues. Germline values: CDR1 MDHEN, CDR2 SYDVKM. The CDR3 region has the DNA TGTGCCAGCAGGGGACAGGGGGCAAAGCAGCCCCAGCATTTT. Protein product: CASRGQGAKQPQHF.

This clone was observed a few times. One end of the junction varies from germline; a read error may be responsible. V gene TRBV6-2 or TRBV6-3 combines with J gene TRBJ2-3; D may be TRBD2 (5 bases). The CDR3 is 13 amino acids. CDR1 is MNHEY and CDR2 is SVGEGT in the germline V gene. The chain's CDR3 is CASSNGVERPGSF. In DNA, the CDR3 is TGTGCCAGCAGTAACGGGGTCGAGAGGCCCGGATCCTTT.

The chain links TRBV2 to TRBJ1-4; 9 bases are a match to TRBD1. V shed 7 bases, J shed 5 bases, and the junction held 2 bases outside the gene matches. The CDR3 extends over 13 amino acids. Per the germline V gene, CDR1 is SNHLY and CDR2 is FYNNEI. CDR3 nucleotides: TGTGCCAGCAAAGGGACAGGGAATGAAAAACTGTTTTTT. It encodes CASKGTGNEKLFF.

This rearrangement joins TRBV9 to TRBJ2-7; TRBD1 might be the D (6 bases). Germline V gene lookup returns CDR1 SGDLS and CDR2 YYNGEE. V was shortened by 8 bases and J by 0 bases, with 15 bases between the two germline ends. The CDR3 has 14 amino acids. CDR3: CASAIMDSSYEQYF. The CDR3 region has the DNA TGTGCCAGTGCGATTATGGACAGCTCCTACGAGCAGTACTTC.

The chain couples TRBV12-5 to TRBJ1-1; 8 positions agree with TRBD1. This CDR3 is built from 17 residues. Germline V gene sequence: CDR1 LGHNT, CDR2 FRNRAP. V lost 0 bases to trimming and J lost 1 base; unmatched junction nucleotides: 7. The CDR3 spells CASGLVGQGGGNTEAFF. The CDR3 nucleotides are TGTGCTAGTGGTTTGGTCGGACAGGGAGGCGGGAACACTGAAGCTTTCTTT.

The V call is TRBV6-5, the J call TRBJ1-1; D call uncertain. The germline V gene has CDR1 MNHEY and CDR2 SVGAGI. Trimming stripped 2 bases from V and 2 bases from J, with 15 bases between. This CDR3 is 16 amino acids long. This CDR3 is CASSYGLSAPNTEAFF. For the CDR3, the DNA is TGTGCCAGCAGTTACGGCCTGAGCGCTCCTAACACTGAAGCTTTCTTT.

The chain couples TRBV20-1 to TRBJ1-1, with D unresolved. Germline CDR1 DFQATT, CDR2 SNEGSKA (reference sequence). CDR3 length equals 10 residues. V lost 3 bases, J lost 8 bases, and 7 bases lay in between. The CDR3 sequence is CSASYYEAFF. CDR3 nucleotides: TGCAGTGCTAGTTACTACGAAGCTTTCTTT.